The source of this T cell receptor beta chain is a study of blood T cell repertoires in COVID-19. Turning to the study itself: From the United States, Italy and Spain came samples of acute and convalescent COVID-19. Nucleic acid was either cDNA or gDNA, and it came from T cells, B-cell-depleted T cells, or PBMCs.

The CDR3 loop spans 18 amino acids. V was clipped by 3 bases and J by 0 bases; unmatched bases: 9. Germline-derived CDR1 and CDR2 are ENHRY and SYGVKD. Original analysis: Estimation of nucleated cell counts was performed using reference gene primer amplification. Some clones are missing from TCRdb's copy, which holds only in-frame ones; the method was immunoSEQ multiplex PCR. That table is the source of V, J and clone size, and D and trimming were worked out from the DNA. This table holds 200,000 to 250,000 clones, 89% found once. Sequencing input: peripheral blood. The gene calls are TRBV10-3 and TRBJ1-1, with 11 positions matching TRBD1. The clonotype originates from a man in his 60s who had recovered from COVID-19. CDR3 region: CAISDWTGGGGVNTEAFF. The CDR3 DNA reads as TGTGCCATCAGTGACTGGACAGGGGGCGGAGGGGTGAACACTGAAGCTTTCTTT.